This record concerns one T cell receptor beta chain sequence. The sample comes from a study of blood T cell repertoires in COVID-19. Here immunoSEQ multiplex PCR was the method, and the copy in TCRdb shows in-frame clones only, minus some. The sample carries roughly 190,000 clones, around nine tenths recorded once. V shed 3 bases, J shed 6 bases, and the junction held 9 bases outside the gene matches. The CDR3 runs to 17 residues. The germline CDR1 and CDR2 sequences are KGHDR and SFDVKD. The gene calls are TRBV24-1 and TRBJ2-2; 10 bases fit TRBD2. Sequenced: peripheral blood. The receptor comes from a man aged 18 to 29 with active or convalescent COVID-19. The CDR3 spells CATSDPGRLAGAGELFF. CDR3 DNA sequence: TGTGCCACCAGTGATCCTGGACGTCTAGCGGGAGCCGGGGAGCTGTTTTTT.